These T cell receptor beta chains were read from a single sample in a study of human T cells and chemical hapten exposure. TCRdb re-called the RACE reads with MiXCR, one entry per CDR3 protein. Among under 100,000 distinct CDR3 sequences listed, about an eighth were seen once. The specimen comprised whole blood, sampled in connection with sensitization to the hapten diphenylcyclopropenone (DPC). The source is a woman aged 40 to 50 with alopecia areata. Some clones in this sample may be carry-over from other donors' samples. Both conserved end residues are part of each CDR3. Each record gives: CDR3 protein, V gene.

CASRLGVSSYEQYF	TRBV12-3/TRBV12-4
CASSQEDLGASGRNEQFF	TRBV4-3
CASSLSRGTEAFF	TRBV7-2
CASSQGDAAPQAFF	TRBV3-1
CAINERGAEDEQFF	TRBV10-3
CASRSSGVPHEQYF	TRBV28
CASSPRGNGVDTQYF	TRBV7-2
CASSQRHGFSQPQHF	TRBV12-3/TRBV12-4
CASTHLRDRSSYEQYF	TRBV6-9
CASSGQGSYEQYF	TRBV18
CASSPSGTGANEQFF	TRBV12-3/TRBV12-4
CASSPLAGLFETQYF	TRBV5-1
CASGAGGPREQYF	TRBV7-9
CASRGSVGPQGTDTQYF	TRBV12-3/TRBV12-4
CSARDLGGNEKLFF	TRBV20-1
CASSYNGQSSYEQYF	TRBV6-5
CSAGTSGTDTQYF	TRBV20-1
CASSPRDRVYEQYF	TRBV6-6
CSASVARSTDTQYF	TRBV20-1
CASSLSVNTEAFF	TRBV12-3/TRBV12-4
CASSPDRGHTDTQYF	TRBV7-8
CSADSRSGGYTDTQYF	TRBV20-1
CASSYGGSTAAGAFF	TRBV6-2/TRBV6-3
CASSLGGLANTGELFF	TRBV19
CAWAPFNSNYGYTF	TRBV30
CASSLLIYEQYF	TRBV7-9
CASSPNGQSFTDTQYF	TRBV18
CASSFPQGVLTF	TRBV12-3/TRBV12-4
CATHPPAANTGELFF	TRBV19
CASNDRGLETQYF	TRBV6-2/TRBV6-3
CASSVDRYSYEQYF	TRBV9
CASRTTSPHNSPLHF	TRBV28
CASSRAAGLSNQPQHF	TRBV12-3/TRBV12-4
CASSVRTGRLTNEKLFF	TRBV9
CASSQVRGPDYEQYF	TRBV3-1
CASSPGLAGDEQYF	TRBV18
CASSLHVASRGETQYF	TRBV12-3/TRBV12-4
CASSFSGGSYNEQFF	TRBV11-2
CASSDLPGSTDTQYF	TRBV21-1